This entry lists 22 T cell receptor beta chains sequenced from one sample in a study of early T cells in non-severe SARS-CoV-2 infection. Using its own MiXCR run on the 5' RACE reads, TCRdb lists one record per CDR3 protein. The table lists tens of thousands of distinct CDR3 sequences, more than 9% of them singletons, with about 4.2% in the top ten. The specimen was whole blood. These receptors all come from an adult who was a healthcare worker with PCR-confirmed SARS-CoV-2 infection or an uninfected control (not recorded which).

The chain recombines TRBV7-3 with TRBJ2-2, with 9 bases lining up with TRBD2. This CDR3 has 15 residues. Germline V gives CDR1 SGHTA, CDR2 FQGTGA. This CDR3 reads CPAGAGGQNTGELFF. CDR3 nucleotides: TGTCCAGCAGGCGCGGGAGGGCAGAACACCGGGGAGCTGTTTTTT. Using reference TRBV7-3 and TRBJ2-2 for the parts outside the CDR3, the full variable domain is GAGVSQTPSNKVTEKGKYVELRCDPISGHTALYWYRQSLGQGPEFLIYFQGTGAADDSGLPNDRFFAVRPEGSVSTLKIQRTERGDSAVYLCPAGAGGQNTGELFFGEGSRLTVL.

This clonotype has ten or more counts. The chain has TRBV19 and TRBJ1-5; TRBD1 might be the D (5 bases). CDR1 and CDR2 from the germline V gene are LNHDA and SQIVND (reference sequence). Trimming stripped 7 bases from V and 3 bases from J, with 10 bases between. The CDR3 length is 13 residues. CDR3 nucleotide sequence: TGTGCCAGTACCCAGGGTAACAATCAGCCCCAGCATTTT. This codes for CASTQGNNQPQHF.

This clonotype was recorded many times. V gene TRBV6-2 or TRBV6-3 combines with J gene TRBJ1-2; D perhaps matches TRBD1 (6 bases). Trimming shortened V by 2 bases and J by 2 bases, and 6 bases separated the two germline ends. CDR3 length equals 13 residues. Germline-derived CDR1 and CDR2 are MNHEY and SVGEGT. The CDR3: CASSYTGNYGYTF. CDR3 DNA: TGTGCCAGCAGTTACACAGGGAACTATGGCTACACCTTC.

This clonotype was detected many times. The chain employs TRBV30 and TRBJ2-5; TRBD1 agrees at 9 bases. The trim removed 3 bases at V and 1 base at J, leaving 6 bases unmatched. In germline, CDR1 is GTSNPN, CDR2 SVGIG (reference sequence). The CDR3 has 15 amino acids. The CDR3 protein is CAWSLQTGGQETQYF. The CDR3, as DNA: TGTGCCTGGAGCCTCCAGACAGGGGGCCAAGAGACCCAGTACTTC.

This clonotype has a single count. The chain combines TRBV7-9 with TRBJ2-1, with 7 bases lining up with TRBD2. The ends lost 5 bases at V and 7 bases at J; junction bases unmatched: 14. This CDR3 contains 16 residues. CDR1 SEHNR and CDR2 FQNEAQ come from the germline V gene (reference sequence). The CDR3 reads CASSHGGGRAANEQFF. The CDR3 region has the DNA TGTGCCAGCAGCCACGGTGGTGGGAGGGCCGCTAATGAGCAGTTCTTC. The entire variable domain, with the rest obtained from reference TRBV7-9 and TRBJ2-1, is as follows: DTGVSQNPRHKITKRGQNVTFRCDPISEHNRLYWYRQTLGQGPEFLTYFQNEAQLEKSRLLSDRFSAERPKGSFSTLEIQRTEQGDSAMYLCASSHGGGRAANEQFFGPGTRLTVL.

The gene calls are TRBV4-1 and TRBJ2-7; D is perhaps TRBD1 (6 bases). The CDR3 runs to 13 residues. The germline V and J ends were trimmed by 4 bases and 2 bases, with 9 bases remaining between them. The V gene's germline CDR1 is MGHRA and CDR2 YSYEKL. As DNA, the CDR3 is TGCGCCAGCAGCCCTGGGGGCACCTACGAGCAGTACTTC. Amino acids: CASSPGGTYEQYF.

The CDR3 DNA follows: TGCAGCGTTGAAGACATTTCCTACGAGCAGTACTTC. This translates into CSVEDISYEQYF. This rearrangement joins TRBV29-1 to TRBJ2-7; D is uncertain. There are 12 residues in the CDR3. CDR1 is SQVTM and CDR2 is ANQGSEA in the germline V gene. Trimming left V 0 bases short and J 1 base short, with 4 bases between.

This clonotype was seen repeatedly, ten times or more. This chain joins TRBV5-1 and TRBJ2-1; 14 bases agree with TRBD2. The CDR3 length is 19 residues. Losses at the gene ends were 2 bases for V and 0 bases for J; bases not matched to a gene: 7. The germline V gene encodes CDR1 SGHRS and CDR2 YFSETQ. This CDR3 reads CASSLGLAGGGDSYNEQFF. The CDR3 bases are TGCGCCAGCAGCTTAGGACTAGCGGGAGGAGGGGACTCCTACAATGAGCAGTTCTTC.

The genes are TRBV20-1 and TRBJ2-3; D might be TRBD2 (6 bases). Germline V gives CDR1 DFQATT, CDR2 SNEGSKA (reference sequence). Trimming took 0 bases from V and 0 from J, leaving 13 bases between them. This CDR3 spans 16 amino acids. CDR3 coding DNA: TGCAGTGCTAGAGATGCGCGGGAACGTAGCACAGATACGCAGTATTTT. Its translation is CSARDARERSTDTQYF.

The chain joins TRBV23-1 to TRBJ2-2; 8 bases align to TRBD1. TRBV23-1 is known as an ORF, though its function is uncertain. V lost 11 bases, J lost 0 bases, and 11 bases stayed unmatched. The CDR3 runs to 16 residues. CDR3 amino acids: CARKVPGQANTGELFF. The CDR3, as DNA: TGCGCCCGCAAGGTCCCGGGACAGGCGAACACCGGGGAGCTGTTTTTT.

A note on this clonotype: Being one base from a much bigger clone, this may be a read error. The chain recombines TRBV6-5 with TRBJ1-2, with 7 bases aligning to TRBD1. Germline V gene lookup returns CDR1 MNHEY and CDR2 SVGAGI. CDR3 length: 17 amino acids. V dropped 0 bases and J dropped 0; count of bases not matched to a gene: 7. CDR3 sequence reads: CASSYSINRGANYGYTF. CDR3 in DNA: TGTGCCAGCAGTTACTCGATAAACAGGGGAGCTAACTATGGCTACACCTTC.

In its sample, this clonotype was seen a few times. The rearrangement links TRBV29-1 to TRBJ2-6; D tentatively reads TRBD1 or TRBD2 (5 bases each). The CDR3 covers 14 residues. V shed 4 bases and J shed 3 bases, with 10 bases lying between them. CDR1 is SQVTM, CDR2 ANQGSEA, per germline. DNA for the CDR3: TGCAGCGTTGTTGAGGGGTTTGGGGCCAACGTCCTGACTTTC. Translating gives CSVVEGFGANVLTF.

This clonotype occurred many times. The chain carries TRBV18 and TRBJ1-5, with D perhaps TRBD1 (6 bases). CDR1 is KGHSH, CDR2 LQKENI, per germline. Trimming pared 0 bases from V and 7 bases from J, leaving 13 bases between. The CDR3 extends over 15 amino acids. Written as DNA, the CDR3 is TGTGCCAGCTCACCACCCACCCAGGGGAGGCAGCCCCAGCATTTT. Its translation: CASSPPTQGRQPQHF.

This clonotype was found many times. V usage is TRBV7-8 and J usage is TRBJ2-6; TRBD1 or TRBD2 may be the D gene (5 bases each). Per the germline V gene, CDR1 is SGHVS and CDR2 is FQNEAQ. The CDR3 runs 17 residues. Trimming cost V 4 bases and J 2 bases, with 15 bases left between them. The CDR3 nucleotides are TGTGCCAGCAGCTCATGGACAAGAGGGACTGGGGCCAACGTCCTGACTTTC. This gives the protein CASSSWTRGTGANVLTF.

The V and J genes are TRBV27 and TRBJ2-4; 7 bases agree with TRBD2. The CDR3 extends over 16 amino acids. V lost 2 bases, J lost 0 bases, and 4 bases stayed unmatched. CDR1 MNHEY and CDR2 SMNVEV come from the germline V gene (reference sequence). The CDR3 bases are TGTGCCAGCAGTTTAGGGGAGGGTCTAGCCAAAAACATTCAGTACTTC. This gives the protein CASSLGEGLAKNIQYF.

Judged by abundance, this clonotype is medium-sized. This rearrangement joins TRBV29-1 to TRBJ2-5; D is possibly TRBD2 (6 bases). Germline V gives CDR1 SQVTM, CDR2 ANQGSEA. The V gene lost 1 base and the J gene lost 3 bases, with 18 bases spanning the gap. The CDR3 consists of 16 residues. The CDR3 sequence is CSVEGVMPGGEETQYF. DNA for the CDR3: TGCAGCGTTGAAGGTGTGATGCCCGGAGGGGAAGAGACCCAGTACTTC.

This clonotype was recorded at least ten times. The rearrangement uses TRBV20-1 and TRBJ2-1; a weak D match, TRBD2 (5 bases). The V end was cut by 1 base, the J end by 6 bases, with 10 bases between. Germline CDR1 is DFQATT and CDR2 is SNEGSKA (reference sequence). The CDR3 runs 13 residues. For the CDR3, the DNA is TGCAGTGCTAGAGCTGCGGGTCTCAATGAGCAGTTCTTC. It codes for CSARAAGLNEQFF.

There are many counts of this clonotype. V is TRBV19 and J is TRBJ1-1; D unresolved. In germline, CDR1 is LNHDA, CDR2 SQIVND (reference sequence). The CDR3 has 9 amino acids. The CDR3: CGFTLEAFF. The CDR3 DNA is TGTGGCTTTACGTTAGAAGCTTTCTTT.

This clonotype was seen a few times. The chain has TRBV20-1 and TRBJ2-1; 12 bases fit TRBD2. Germline values: CDR1 DFQATT, CDR2 SNEGSKA (reference sequence). The CDR3 covers 16 residues. After removal of 0 bases from V and 8 bases from J, the junction contained 8 bases not matched to a gene. The CDR3: CSARDSSSGRADEQFF. CDR3 DNA: TGCAGTGCTAGAGATTCGTCTAGCGGGAGGGCGGATGAGCAGTTCTTC.

J is TRBJ2-7 and V is TRBV20-1; TRBD1 aligns across 10 bases. The ends lost 1 base at V and 3 bases at J; junction bases unmatched: 6. The germline V gene encodes CDR1 DFQATT and CDR2 SNEGSKA (reference sequence). CDR3 size: 15 residues. CDR3 region: CSARVGTGVSYEQYF. The CDR3 region has the DNA TGCAGTGCTAGAGTAGGGACAGGGGTCAGCTACGAGCAGTACTTC.

In its sample, this clonotype was seen many times. The chain joins TRBV20-1 to TRBJ2-6, with a weak D call TRBD1 (6 bases). Looked up from germline, CDR1 is DFQATT and CDR2 is SNEGSKA (reference sequence). This CDR3 is 12 amino acids long. CDR3 loop: CGGTTGANVLTF. The CDR3 nucleotides are TGCGGGGGCACGACTGGGGCCAACGTCCTGACTTTC.

Ten or more counts support this clonotype. This chain links TRBV5-4 with TRBJ2-1; maybe TRBD2 (7 bases). Germline assignment: CDR1 SGHNT and CDR2 YYREEE (reference sequence). The CDR3 extends over 12 amino acids. The V and J ends lost 10 bases and 6 bases respectively, with 14 bases between them. In DNA, the CDR3 is TGTGCCGAGGGGGGGAGCTCCAATGAGCAGTTCTTC. It specifies CAEGGSSNEQFF.